A selection of T cell receptor beta chains follows, all from one sample in a study of neurological immune-mediated disorders. TCRdb re-called the 5' RACE reads with MiXCR, one entry per CDR3 protein. The sample yields about 28,000 distinct CDR3 sequences, around 6.3% seen once. The sequencing input was PBMCs. The source of these receptors is a woman aged 45-60 years in good health. CDR3s include the opening cysteine and the closing phenylalanine or tryptophan. The order of the fields is clone size, D gene, V gene, J gene, CDR3 DNA, CDR3 protein. A D gene is named only where the DNA matches it firmly. Size tells how often a clone was seen (once, few, many) or the class of an expanded clone, and some rows leave it out.

few	NA	TRBV20-1	TRBJ2-6	TGCAGTGCTATCAAGGGATCTGGGGCCAACGTCCTGACTTTC	CSAIKGSGANVLTF
many	NA	TRBV20-1	TRBJ1-1	TGCAGTGCTAGGCCACCCTCTCCCGGGACGGGGAACACTGAAGCTTTCTTT	CSARPPSPGTGNTEAFF
many	TRBD2	TRBV3-1	TRBJ2-1	TGTGCCAGCAGCCCTAGCGGGGTGTACAATGAGCAGTTCTTC	CASSPSGVYNEQFF
many	TRBD2	TRBV20-1	TRBJ2-7	TGCAGTGCTAGAGATCTGACTAGCGGTTACGAGCAGTACTTC	CSARDLTSGYEQYF
many	NA	TRBV12-3/TRBV12-4	TRBJ1-5	TGTGCCAGCAGTTTAATGGGGTCGGTCAATCAGCCCCAGCATTTT	CASSLMGSVNQPQHF
many	TRBD2	TRBV5-1	TRBJ2-7	TGCGCCAGCAGCTCGGGACTAGCGGGCCTGGAGCAGTACTTC	CASSSGLAGLEQYF
many	TRBD2	TRBV20-1	TRBJ2-1	TGCAGTGCTAGAGATCCCGGGACTAGCATCAACAATGAGCAGTTCTTC	CSARDPGTSINNEQFF
many	NA	TRBV2	TRBJ1-6	TGTGCCACCTTCGGGGAGCGAAATTCACCCCTCCACTTT	CATFGERNSPLHF
many	NA	TRBV24-1	TRBJ2-5	TGTGCCACCAGTGAGCGCGACACCGAGACCCAGTACTTC	CATSERDTETQYF
NA	NA	TRBV2	TRBJ2-2	TGTGCCAGCAGTGAGGTCAGGGGCCCGACCGGGGAGCTGTTTTTT	CASSEVRGPTGELFF
many	NA	TRBV9	TRBJ2-3	TGTGCCAGCAGCGTAGCGGGCGGGGTGAGGGGAGATACGCAGTATTTT	CASSVAGGVRGDTQYF
many	NA	TRBV7-2	TRBJ2-3	TGTGCCACGGGGCAGGGGCACTCAGATACGCAGTATTTT	CATGQGHSDTQYF
many	TRBD1	TRBV20-1	TRBJ2-1	TGCAGTGCTAGTGAGGGGGCGCGGAATGAGCAGTTCTTC	CSASEGARNEQFF
many	TRBD2	TRBV7-9	TRBJ2-1	TGTGCCAGCAGCCCCAGAGCGGGGGGGCCCGATGAGCAGTTCTTC	CASSPRAGGPDEQFF
many	NA	TRBV5-8	TRBJ1-6	TGTGCCAGCAGCTTGGAGGGCGCGAATTCACCCCTCCACTTT	CASSLEGANSPLHF
many	NA	TRBV5-1	TRBJ1-1	TGCGCCAGCAGCTTGGATCCGAACACTGAAGCTTTCTTT	CASSLDPNTEAFF
many	NA	TRBV11-2	TRBJ2-3	TGTGCCAGCAGCTTAGATTGGACGGGCGGCGATACGCAGTATTTT	CASSLDWTGGDTQYF
many	NA	TRBV7-9	TRBJ2-3	TGTGCCAGCAGCTTAGACGTCAACACAGATACGCAGTATTTT	CASSLDVNTDTQYF
many	NA	TRBV6-5	TRBJ2-7	TGTGCCAGCAGTCGACCCACAGGGGGGGGATACGAGCAGTACTTC	CASSRPTGGGYEQYF
many	TRBD2	TRBV29-1	TRBJ2-3	TGCAGCGTGGGGGAGGGCAGGGTTGCAGATACGCAGTATTTT	CSVGEGRVADTQYF
many	NA	TRBV29-1	TRBJ2-3	TGCAGCGCCACCGGGGGAGATACGCAGTATTTT	CSATGGDTQYF
many	TRBD2	TRBV13	TRBJ2-1	TGTGCCAGCAGCTTTCGGGAGGTTTGGAGCTCCTACAATGAGCAGTTCTTC	CASSFREVWSSYNEQFF
NA	TRBD1	TRBV10-3	TRBJ2-2	TGTGCCGCCGGACAGGGGGCGCTAGGCACCGGGGAGCTGTTTTTT	CAAGQGALGTGELFF
medium-sized	TRBD2	TRBV10-2	TRBJ2-7	TGCGCCAGCAGTGAGCCGGGCGGGGGTGAGCAGTACTTC	CASSEPGGGEQYF
many	NA	TRBV27	TRBJ2-7	TGTGCCAGCAGTTTAAAGCCCCCGGACACTTACGAGCAGTACTTC	CASSLKPPDTYEQYF
many	TRBD1	TRBV5-5	TRBJ2-1	TGTGCCAGCAGCGAGAGACAGGGGGACTACAATGAGCAGTTCTTC	CASSERQGDYNEQFF
many	TRBD1	TRBV5-1	TRBJ1-1	TGCGCCAGCAGCAGAAGACAGGGTGAAACTGAAGCTTTCTTT	CASSRRQGETEAFF
many	TRBD1	TRBV5-1	TRBJ2-2	TGCGCCAGCAGCTTGGTTCCAGGGGGGAACACCGGGGAGCTGTTTTTT	CASSLVPGGNTGELFF
many	TRBD1	TRBV20-1	TRBJ1-2	TGCAGTGCTAGAGTTTCCCGGGACAGGGACTACTATGGCTACACCTTC	CSARVSRDRDYYGYTF
many	NA	TRBV20-1	TRBJ1-2	TGCAGTGCTAGTCTGCCAGGGGCGATTAATGGCTACACCTTC	CSASLPGAINGYTF
many	TRBD1	TRBV20-1	TRBJ2-7	TGCAGTGCTACGAGGACAGGCTACGAGCAGTACTTC	CSATRTGYEQYF
many	NA	TRBV7-6	TRBJ2-1	TGTGCCAGCAGTTTGAGCGGGTACTACAATGAGCAGTTCTTC	CASSLSGYYNEQFF
many	NA	TRBV7-9	TRBJ1-4	TGTGCCAGCAGCTTAGCCCCGACCATAGAAAAACTGTTTTTT	CASSLAPTIEKLFF
medium-sized	NA	TRBV5-1	TRBJ2-1	TGCGCCAGCAGCTTGGACGGGAGCTCCTACAATGAGCAGTTCTTC	CASSLDGSSYNEQFF
many	NA	TRBV20-1	TRBJ2-4	TGCAGTGCTAGAGCATCGGTGGCGGGGCGATTAGCCAAAAACATTCAGTACTTC	CSARASVAGRLAKNIQYF
many	NA	TRBV20-1	TRBJ2-1	TGCAGTGCCCCTCCAGGCGGAGCTAACAATGAGCAGTTCTTC	CSAPPGGANNEQFF
many	NA	TRBV27	TRBJ1-2	TGTGCCAGCAGCCCAGTGGATGGGGTTAACTATGGCTACACCTTC	CASSPVDGVNYGYTF
NA	NA	TRBV28	TRBJ2-3	TGTGCCAGCAGTTTAGTCCCTCTTTCGGGCGGAGATACGCAGTATTTT	CASSLVPLSGGDTQYF
many	TRBD2	TRBV9	TRBJ2-1	TGTGCCAGCAGCGCCCGGAGCGGGAGTTCCTACAATGAGCAGTTCTTC	CASSARSGSSYNEQFF
many	NA	TRBV2	TRBJ1-1	TGTGCCAGCAGCAGGTCGGGCGGACTGGCGAACACTGAAGCTTTCTTT	CASSRSGGLANTEAFF
NA	TRBD1	TRBV12-3/TRBV12-4	TRBJ2-7	TGTGCCAGCAGGAAGACAGGGGACACCTACGAGCAGTACTTC	CASRKTGDTYEQYF
NA	NA	TRBV10-1	TRBJ2-3	TGCGCCAGCGGAGGACGGTTCACAGATACGCAGTATTTT	CASGGRFTDTQYF
many	NA	TRBV5-1	TRBJ1-4	TGCGCCAGCAGCTCCCTCGGGGGCAGGGATGAAAAACTGTTTTTT	CASSSLGGRDEKLFF
many	NA	TRBV7-8	TRBJ2-7	TGTGCCAGCAGCTTAGGGACGGCTTCCTACGAGCAGTACTTC	CASSLGTASYEQYF
many	TRBD1	TRBV20-1	TRBJ2-1	TGCAGTGCTTGGGACAGGCCGTACGGTGGTGAGCAGTTCTTC	CSAWDRPYGGEQFF